This T cell receptor beta chain was sequenced during a study of cytomegalovirus exposure and HLA in healthy donors. Germline CDR1 reads SEHNR; CDR2 reads FQNEAQ (reference sequence). The CDR3 runs 13 residues. V lost 6 bases, J lost 7 bases, and 9 bases stayed unmatched. PCR primers comprised 60 Vbeta and 13 Jbeta primers. Clones were read by immunoSEQ multiplex PCR, and TCRdb kept only the in-frame ones, dropping some. The repertoire has over 95,000 clones, about 64% of them found once; the top ten carry roughly 8%. The sequencing input was PBMCs. The sequence was collected from a man younger than 35 in good health and CMV-seropositive. V and J are TRBV7-9 and TRBJ2-7, with 7 positions matching TRBD1. The CDR3 nucleotides read TGTGCCAGCAGACATCAACAGGGGTGGGAGCAGTACTTC. As protein: CASRHQQGWEQYF.